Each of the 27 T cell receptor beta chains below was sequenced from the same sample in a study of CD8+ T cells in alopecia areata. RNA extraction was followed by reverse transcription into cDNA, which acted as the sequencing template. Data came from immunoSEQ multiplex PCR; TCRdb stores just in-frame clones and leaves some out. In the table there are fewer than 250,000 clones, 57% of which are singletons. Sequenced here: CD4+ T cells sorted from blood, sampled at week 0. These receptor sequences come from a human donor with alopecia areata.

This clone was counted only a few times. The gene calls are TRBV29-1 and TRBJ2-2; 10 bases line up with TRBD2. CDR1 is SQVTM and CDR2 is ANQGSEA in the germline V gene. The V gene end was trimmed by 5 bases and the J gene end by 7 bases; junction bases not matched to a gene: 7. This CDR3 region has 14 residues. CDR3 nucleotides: TGCAGCGTTCATCGACTAGCGGGCAACGGGGAGCTGTTTTTT. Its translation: CSVHRLAGNGELFF.

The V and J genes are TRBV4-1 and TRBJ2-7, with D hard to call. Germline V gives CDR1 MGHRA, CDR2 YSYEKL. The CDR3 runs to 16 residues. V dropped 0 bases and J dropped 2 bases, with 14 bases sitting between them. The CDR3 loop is CASSQDFAPWAYEQYF. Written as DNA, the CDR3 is TGCGCCAGCAGCCAAGATTTCGCCCCCTGGGCCTACGAGCAGTACTTC.

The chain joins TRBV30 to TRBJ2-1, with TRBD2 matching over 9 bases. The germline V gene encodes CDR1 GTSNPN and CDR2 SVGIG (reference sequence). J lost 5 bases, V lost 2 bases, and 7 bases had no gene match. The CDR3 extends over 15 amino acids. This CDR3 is CAWSISTSGNNEQFF. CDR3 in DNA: TGTGCCTGGAGTATCTCGACTAGCGGAAACAATGAGCAGTTCTTC.

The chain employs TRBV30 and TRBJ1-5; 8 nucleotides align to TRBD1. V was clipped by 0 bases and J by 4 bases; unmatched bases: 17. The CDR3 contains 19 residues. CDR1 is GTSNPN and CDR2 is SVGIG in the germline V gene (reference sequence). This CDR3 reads CAWSVSRTGRVRANQPQHF. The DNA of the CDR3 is TGTGCCTGGAGTGTATCACGGACAGGGCGGGTGAGGGCGAATCAGCCCCAGCATTTT. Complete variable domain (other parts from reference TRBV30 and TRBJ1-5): SQTIHQWPATLVQPVGSPLSLECTVEGTSNPNLYWYRQAAGRGLQLLFYSVGIGQISSEVPQNLSASRPQDRQFILSSKKLLLSDSGFYLCAWSVSRTGRVRANQPQHFGDGTRLSIL.

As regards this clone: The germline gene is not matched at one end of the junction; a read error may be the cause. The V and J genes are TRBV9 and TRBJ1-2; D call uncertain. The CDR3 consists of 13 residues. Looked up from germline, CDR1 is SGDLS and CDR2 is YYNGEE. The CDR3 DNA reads TGTGCCAGCAGCGTATCCCCCAATACTCAGCTCCTCTTC. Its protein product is CASSVSPNTQLLF.

The CDR3 sequence is CASSQEVSGRSQYF. The CDR3 DNA follows: TGTGCCAGCAGCCAAGAGGTTAGCGGGAGGTCGCAGTATTTT. V gene TRBV14 combines with J gene TRBJ2-3, with TRBD2 identical over 10 bases. CDR3 length: 14 residues. Germline trimming cut 0 bases from V and 10 bases from J; bases unmatched to any gene: 4. Per germline, CDR1 SGHDN and CDR2 FVKESK.

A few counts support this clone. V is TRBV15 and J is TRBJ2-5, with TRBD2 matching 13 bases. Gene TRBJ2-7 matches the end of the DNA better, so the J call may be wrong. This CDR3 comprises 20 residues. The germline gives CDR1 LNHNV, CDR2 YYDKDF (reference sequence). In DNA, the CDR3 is TGTGCCACCAGCACCACTTTTACAGGAACTGGACTAGCGGGAGCCCACGAGCAGTACTTC. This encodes CATSTTFTGTGLAGAHEQYF.

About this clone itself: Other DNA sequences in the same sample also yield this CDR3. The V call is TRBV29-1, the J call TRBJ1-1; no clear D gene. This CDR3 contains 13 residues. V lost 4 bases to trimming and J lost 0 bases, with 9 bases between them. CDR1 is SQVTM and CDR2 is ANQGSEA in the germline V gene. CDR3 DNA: TGCAGCGTTGCCGGGCTGATGAACACTGAAGCTTTCTTT. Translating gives CSVAGLMNTEAFF. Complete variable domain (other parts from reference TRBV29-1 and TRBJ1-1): SAVISQKPSRDICQRGTSLTIQCQVDSQVTMMFWYRQQPGQSLTLIATANQGSEATYESGFVIDKFPISRPNLTFSTLTVSNMSPEDSSIYLCSVAGLMNTEAFFGQGTRLTVV.

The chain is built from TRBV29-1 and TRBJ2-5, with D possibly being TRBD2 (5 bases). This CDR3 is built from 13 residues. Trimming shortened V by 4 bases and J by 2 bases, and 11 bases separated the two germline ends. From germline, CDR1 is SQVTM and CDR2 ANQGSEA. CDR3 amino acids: CSVAEGWQETQYF. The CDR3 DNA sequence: TGCAGCGTTGCTGAGGGCTGGCAAGAGACCCAGTACTTC.

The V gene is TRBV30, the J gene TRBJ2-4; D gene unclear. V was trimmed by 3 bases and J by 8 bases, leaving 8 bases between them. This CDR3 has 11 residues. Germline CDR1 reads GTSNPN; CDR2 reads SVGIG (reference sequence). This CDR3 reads CAWSLQYIQYF. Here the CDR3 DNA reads TGTGCCTGGAGCCTCCAGTACATTCAGTACTTC.

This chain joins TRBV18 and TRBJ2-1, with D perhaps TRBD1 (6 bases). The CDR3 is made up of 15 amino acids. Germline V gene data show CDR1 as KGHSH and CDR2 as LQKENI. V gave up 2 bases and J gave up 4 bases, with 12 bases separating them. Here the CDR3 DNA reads TGTGCCAGCTCACCAAGCAGGGGAACTTACAATGAGCAGTTCTTC. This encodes CASSPSRGTYNEQFF.

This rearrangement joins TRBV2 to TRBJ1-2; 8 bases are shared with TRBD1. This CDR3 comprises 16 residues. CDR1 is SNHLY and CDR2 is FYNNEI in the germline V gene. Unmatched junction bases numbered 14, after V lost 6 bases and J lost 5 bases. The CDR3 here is CASRRQGHLPQYGYTF. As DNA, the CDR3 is TGTGCCAGCAGGAGACAGGGGCATCTACCGCAATATGGCTACACCTTC. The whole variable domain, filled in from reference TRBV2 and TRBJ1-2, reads EPEVTQTPSHQVTQMGQEVILRCVPISNHLYFYWYRQILGQKVEFLVSFYNNEISEKSEIFDDQFSVERPDGSNFTLKIRSTKLEDSAMYFCASRRQGHLPQYGYTFGSGTRLTVV.

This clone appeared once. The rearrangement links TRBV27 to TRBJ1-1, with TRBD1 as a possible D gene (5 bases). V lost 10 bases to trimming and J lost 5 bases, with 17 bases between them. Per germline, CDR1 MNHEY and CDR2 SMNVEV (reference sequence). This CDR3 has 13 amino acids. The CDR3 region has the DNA TGTGCCACCCTCAAGCGGGGGGGGACTGAAGCTTTCTTT. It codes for CATLKRGGTEAFF.

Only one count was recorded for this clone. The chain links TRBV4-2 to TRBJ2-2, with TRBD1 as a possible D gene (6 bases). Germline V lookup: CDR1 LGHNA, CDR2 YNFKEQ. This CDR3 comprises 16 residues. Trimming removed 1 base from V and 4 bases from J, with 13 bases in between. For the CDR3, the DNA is TGTGCCAGCAGCCAAGTGGAACAGGGTGGCACCGGGGAGCTGTTTTTT. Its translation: CASSQVEQGGTGELFF.

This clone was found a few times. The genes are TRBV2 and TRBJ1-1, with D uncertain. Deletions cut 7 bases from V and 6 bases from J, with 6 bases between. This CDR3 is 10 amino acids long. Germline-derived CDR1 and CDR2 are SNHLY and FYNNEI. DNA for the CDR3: TGTGCCAGCAATTTCCCTGAAGCTTTCTTT. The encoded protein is CASNFPEAFF.

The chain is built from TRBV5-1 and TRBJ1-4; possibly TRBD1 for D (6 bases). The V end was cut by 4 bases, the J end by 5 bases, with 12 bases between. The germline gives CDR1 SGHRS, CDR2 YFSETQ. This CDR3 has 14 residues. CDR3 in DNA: TGCGCCAGCAGCCTAACAGGGCCCAATGAAAAACTGTTTTTT. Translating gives CASSLTGPNEKLFF.

CDR3: CASSSGTGYEQYF. CDR3 bases: TGTGCCAGCAGCTCGGGGACTGGCTACGAGCAGTACTTC. This chain connects TRBV7-2 to TRBJ2-7, with D possibly matching TRBD2 (6 bases). Germline CDR1 and CDR2: SGHTA and FQGNSA. V lost 4 bases to trimming and J lost 3 bases, with 10 bases between them. CDR3 length: 13 residues.

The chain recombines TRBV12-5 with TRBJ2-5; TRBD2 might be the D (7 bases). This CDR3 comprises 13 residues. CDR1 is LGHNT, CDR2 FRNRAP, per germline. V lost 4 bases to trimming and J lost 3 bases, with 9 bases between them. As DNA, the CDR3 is TGTGCTAGTGGTTCGGGGGGCGAAGAGACCCAGTACTTC. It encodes CASGSGGEETQYF. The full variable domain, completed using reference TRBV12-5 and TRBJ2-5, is DARVTQTPRHKVTEMGQEVTMRCQPILGHNTVFWYRQTMMQGLELLAYFRNRAPLDDSGMPKDRFSAEMPDATLATLKIQPSEPRDSAVYFCASGSGGEETQYFGPGTRLLVL.

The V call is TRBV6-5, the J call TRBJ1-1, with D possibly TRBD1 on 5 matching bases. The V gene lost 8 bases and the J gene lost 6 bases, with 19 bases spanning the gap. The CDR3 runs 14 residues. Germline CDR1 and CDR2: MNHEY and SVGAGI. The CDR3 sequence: CASSRAGAFSEAFF. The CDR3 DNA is TGTGCCAGCTCCAGGGCAGGTGCCTTCTCTGAAGCTTTCTTT.

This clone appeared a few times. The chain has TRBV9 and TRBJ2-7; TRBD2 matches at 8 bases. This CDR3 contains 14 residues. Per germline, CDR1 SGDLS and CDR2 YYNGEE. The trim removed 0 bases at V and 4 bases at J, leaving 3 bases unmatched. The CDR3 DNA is TGTGCCAGCAGCGTAGGCAGCGGGAGTTACGAGCAGTACTTC. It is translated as CASSVGSGSYEQYF.

This CDR3 reads CASSPHATYGYTF. CDR3 in DNA: TGTGCCAGCAGCCCACACGCAACCTATGGCTACACCTTC. V gene TRBV25-1 combines with J gene TRBJ1-2; D call uncertain. The CDR3 spans 13 residues. Germline CDR1 and CDR2: MGHDK and SYGVNS. The V end lost 6 bases, the J end lost 4 bases, and 12 bases lay between the germline ends.

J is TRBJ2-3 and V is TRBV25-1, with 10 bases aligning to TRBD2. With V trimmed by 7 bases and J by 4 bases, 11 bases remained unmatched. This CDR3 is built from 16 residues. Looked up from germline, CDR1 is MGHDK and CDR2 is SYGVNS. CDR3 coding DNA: TGTGCCAGCACTACTGCAGCGGGGGGGCCGGCAGATACGCAGTATTTT. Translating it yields CASTTAAGGPADTQYF.

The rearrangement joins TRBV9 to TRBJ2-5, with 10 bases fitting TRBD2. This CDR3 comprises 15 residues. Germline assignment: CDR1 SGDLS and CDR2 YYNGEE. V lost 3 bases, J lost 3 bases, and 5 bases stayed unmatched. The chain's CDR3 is CASSAGLAAKETQYF. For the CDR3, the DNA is TGTGCCAGCAGCGCCGGACTAGCGGCAAAAGAGACCCAGTACTTC.

CDR3 in amino acids: CASSHPYQPQHF. The CDR3 region has the DNA TGCGCCAGCAGTCACCCCTATCAGCCCCAGCATTTT. This chain uses TRBV23-1 with TRBJ1-5; D not certain. TRBV23-1 is an open reading frame, and its role is uncertain. CDR3 length: 12 residues. V lost 3 bases and J 5 bases, leaving 5 bases between the germline ends.

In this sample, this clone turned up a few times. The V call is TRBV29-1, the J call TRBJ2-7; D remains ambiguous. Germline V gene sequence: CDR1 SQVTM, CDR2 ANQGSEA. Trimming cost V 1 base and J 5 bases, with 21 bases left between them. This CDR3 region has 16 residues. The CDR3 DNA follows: TGCAGCGTTGAAGCCGCCGGTAGAGCCTTACGGGACGAGCAGTACTTC. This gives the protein CSVEAAGRALRDEQYF.

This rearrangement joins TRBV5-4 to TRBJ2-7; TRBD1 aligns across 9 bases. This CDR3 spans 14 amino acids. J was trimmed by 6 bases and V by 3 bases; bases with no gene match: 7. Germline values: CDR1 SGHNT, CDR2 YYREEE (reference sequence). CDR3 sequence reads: CASSSPGQGIEQYF. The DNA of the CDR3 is TGTGCCAGCAGCTCACCGGGACAGGGTATCGAGCAGTACTTC. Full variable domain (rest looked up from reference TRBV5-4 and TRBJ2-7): ETGVTQSPTHLIKTRGQQVTLRCSSQSGHNTVSWYQQALGQGPQFIFQYYREEENGRGNFPPRFSGLQFPNYSSELNVNALELDDSALYLCASSSPGQGIEQYFGPGTRLTVT.

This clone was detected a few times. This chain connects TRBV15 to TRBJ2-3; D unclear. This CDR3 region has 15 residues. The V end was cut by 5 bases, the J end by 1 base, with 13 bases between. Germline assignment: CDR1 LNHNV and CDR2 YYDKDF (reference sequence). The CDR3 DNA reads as TGTGCCACCAGCGTCGGGCCGTTGGGCACAGATACGCAGTATTTT. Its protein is CATSVGPLGTDTQYF.